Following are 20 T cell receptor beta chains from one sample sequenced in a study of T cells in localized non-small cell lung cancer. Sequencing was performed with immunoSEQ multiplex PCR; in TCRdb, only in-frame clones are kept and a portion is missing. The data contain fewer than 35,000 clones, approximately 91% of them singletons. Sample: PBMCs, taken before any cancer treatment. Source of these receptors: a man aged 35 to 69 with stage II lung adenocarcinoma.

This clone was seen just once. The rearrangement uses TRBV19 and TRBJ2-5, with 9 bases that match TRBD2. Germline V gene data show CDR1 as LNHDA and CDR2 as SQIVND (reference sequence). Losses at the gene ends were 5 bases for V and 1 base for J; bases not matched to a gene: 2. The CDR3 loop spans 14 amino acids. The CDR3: CASSVTSGQETQYF. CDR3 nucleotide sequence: TGTGCCAGTAGTGTGACTAGCGGCCAAGAGACCCAGTACTTC. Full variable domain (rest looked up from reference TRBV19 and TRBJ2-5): DGGITQSPKYLFRKEGQNVTLSCEQNLNHDAMYWYRQDPGQGLRLIYYSQIVNDFQKGDIAEGYSVSREKKESFPLTVTSAQKNPTAFYLCASSVTSGQETQYFGPGTRLLVL.

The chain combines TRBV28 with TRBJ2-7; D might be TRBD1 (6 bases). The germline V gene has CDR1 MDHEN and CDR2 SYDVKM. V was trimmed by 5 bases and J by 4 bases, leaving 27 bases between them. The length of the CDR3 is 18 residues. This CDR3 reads CASSNAAGTIILGYEQYF. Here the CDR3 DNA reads TGTGCCAGCAGTAACGCAGCCGGGACAATCATCCTAGGGTACGAGCAGTACTTC.

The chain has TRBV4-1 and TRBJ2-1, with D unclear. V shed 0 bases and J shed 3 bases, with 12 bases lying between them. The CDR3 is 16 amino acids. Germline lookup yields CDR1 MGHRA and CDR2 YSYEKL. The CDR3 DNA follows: TGCGCCAGCAGCCAAGAAGGAGAAAGGGTCTACAATGAGCAGTTCTTC. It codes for CASSQEGERVYNEQFF.

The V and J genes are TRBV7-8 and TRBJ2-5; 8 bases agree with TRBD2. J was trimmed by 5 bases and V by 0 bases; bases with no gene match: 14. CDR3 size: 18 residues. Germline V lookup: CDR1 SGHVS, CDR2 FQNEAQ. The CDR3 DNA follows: TGTGCCAGCAGCTTAGCGCGGATAAGTTCGGGAGGGGGGGAGACCCAGTACTTC. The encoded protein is CASSLARISSGGGETQYF. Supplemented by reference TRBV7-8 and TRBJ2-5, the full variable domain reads GAGVSQSPRYKVAKRGQDVALRCDPISGHVSLFWYQQALGQGPEFLTYFQNEAQLDKSGLPSDRFFAERPEGSVSTLKIQRTQQEDSAVYLCASSLARISSGGGETQYFGPGTRLLVL.

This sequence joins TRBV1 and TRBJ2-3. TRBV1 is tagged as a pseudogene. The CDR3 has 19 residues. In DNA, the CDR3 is TGCACCAGCAGCCAGCCCCTTTACCCAAAGGTGTTGGCCGTCGATACGCAGTATTTT. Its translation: CTSSQPLYPKVLAVDTQYF.

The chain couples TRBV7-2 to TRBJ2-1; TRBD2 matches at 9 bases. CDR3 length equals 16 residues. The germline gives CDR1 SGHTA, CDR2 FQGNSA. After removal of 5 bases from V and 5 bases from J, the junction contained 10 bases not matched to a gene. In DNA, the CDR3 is TGTGCCAGCAGCAGAAGAGGCGGGAGGGCCGACAATGAGCAGTTCTTC. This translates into CASSRRGGRADNEQFF.

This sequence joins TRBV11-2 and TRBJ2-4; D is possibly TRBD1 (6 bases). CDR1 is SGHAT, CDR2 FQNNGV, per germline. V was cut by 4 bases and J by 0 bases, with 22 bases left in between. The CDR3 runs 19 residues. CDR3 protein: CASSSQGYKEIIAKNIQYF. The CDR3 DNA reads TGTGCCAGCAGCTCTCAGGGGTATAAGGAAATAATAGCCAAAAACATTCAGTACTTC.

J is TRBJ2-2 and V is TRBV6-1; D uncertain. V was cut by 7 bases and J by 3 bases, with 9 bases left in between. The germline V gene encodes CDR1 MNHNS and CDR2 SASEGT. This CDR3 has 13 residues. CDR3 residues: CASIERHTGELFF. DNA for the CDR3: TGTGCCAGCATCGAGCGCCACACCGGGGAGCTGTTTTTT.

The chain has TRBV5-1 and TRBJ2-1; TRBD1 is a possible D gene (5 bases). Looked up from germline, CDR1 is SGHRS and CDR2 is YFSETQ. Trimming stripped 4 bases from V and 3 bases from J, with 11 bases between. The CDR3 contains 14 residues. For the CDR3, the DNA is TGCGCCAGCAGCGACAGCCCAATCTACAATGAGCAGTTCTTC. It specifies CASSDSPIYNEQFF.

CDR3 DNA sequence: TGTGCCAGCAGCCCTCTGGGGCAGAACACAGATACGCAGTATTTT. This encodes CASSPLGQNTDTQYF. The chain combines TRBV7-3 with TRBJ2-3; maybe TRBD1 (5 bases). V lost 5 bases, J lost 2 bases, and 14 bases lay in between. CDR1 and CDR2 from the germline V gene are SGHTA and FQGTGA. The CDR3 has 15 amino acids.

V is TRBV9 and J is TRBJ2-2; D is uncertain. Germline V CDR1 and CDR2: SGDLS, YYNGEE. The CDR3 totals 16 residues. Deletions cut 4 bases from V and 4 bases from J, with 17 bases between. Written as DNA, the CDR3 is TGTGCCAGCAGCACACTGGCAACAAGTTTCACCGGGGAGCTGTTTTTT. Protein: CASSTLATSFTGELFF.

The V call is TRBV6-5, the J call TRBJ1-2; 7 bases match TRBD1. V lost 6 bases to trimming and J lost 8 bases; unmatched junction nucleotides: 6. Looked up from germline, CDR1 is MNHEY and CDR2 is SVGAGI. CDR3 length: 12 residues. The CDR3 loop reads CASRGGAVGYTF. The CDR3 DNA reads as TGTGCCAGCAGAGGGGGCGCGGTAGGCTACACCTTC.

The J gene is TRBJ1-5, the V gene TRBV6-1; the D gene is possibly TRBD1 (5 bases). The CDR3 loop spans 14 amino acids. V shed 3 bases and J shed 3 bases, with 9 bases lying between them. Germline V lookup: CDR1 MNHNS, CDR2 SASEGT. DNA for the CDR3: TGTGCCAGCAGTGATGACAGTTACAATCAGCCCCAGCATTTT. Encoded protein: CASSDDSYNQPQHF.

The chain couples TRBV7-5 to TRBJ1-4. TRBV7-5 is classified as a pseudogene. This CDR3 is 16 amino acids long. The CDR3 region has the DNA TGTGTCAGAAACTTGTCTGGTGCAGACCCTAATGAAAAACTGTTTTTT. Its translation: CVRNLSGADPNEKLFF.

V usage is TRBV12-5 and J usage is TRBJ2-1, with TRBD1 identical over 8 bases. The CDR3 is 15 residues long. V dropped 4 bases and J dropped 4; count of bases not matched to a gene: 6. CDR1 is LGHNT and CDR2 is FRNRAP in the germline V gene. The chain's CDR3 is CASGYDRGMYNEQFF. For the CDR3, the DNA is TGTGCTAGTGGTTACGACAGGGGAATGTACAATGAGCAGTTCTTC.

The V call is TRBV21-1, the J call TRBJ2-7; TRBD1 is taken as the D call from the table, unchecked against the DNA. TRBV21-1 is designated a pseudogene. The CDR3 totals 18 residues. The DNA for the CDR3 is TGTGCCAGCAGCAAAGGCGGCCTAGTACCGGGACACGACTACGAGCAGTACTTC. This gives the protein CASSKGGLVPGHDYEQYF.

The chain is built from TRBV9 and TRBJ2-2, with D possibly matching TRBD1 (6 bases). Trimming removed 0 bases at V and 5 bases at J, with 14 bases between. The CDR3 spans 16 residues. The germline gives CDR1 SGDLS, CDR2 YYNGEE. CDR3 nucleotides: TGTGCCAGCAGCGTAGGTGACAGGCCGAGGACCGGGGAGCTGTTTTTT. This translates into CASSVGDRPRTGELFF.

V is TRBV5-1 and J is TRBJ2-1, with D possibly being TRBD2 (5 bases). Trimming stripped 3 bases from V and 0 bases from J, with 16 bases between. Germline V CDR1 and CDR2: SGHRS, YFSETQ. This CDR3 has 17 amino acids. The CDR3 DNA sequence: TGCGCCAGCAGCTCCGGACTGGCCCCCAGCTCCTACAATGAGCAGTTCTTC. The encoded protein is CASSSGLAPSSYNEQFF.

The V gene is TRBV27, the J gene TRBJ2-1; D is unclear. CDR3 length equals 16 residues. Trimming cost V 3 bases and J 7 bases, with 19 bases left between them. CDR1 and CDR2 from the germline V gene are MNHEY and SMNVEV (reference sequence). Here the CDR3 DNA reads TGTGCCAGCAGTTTTCTGCTAGACCCGGTCACAAATGAGCAGTTCTTC. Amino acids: CASSFLLDPVTNEQFF.

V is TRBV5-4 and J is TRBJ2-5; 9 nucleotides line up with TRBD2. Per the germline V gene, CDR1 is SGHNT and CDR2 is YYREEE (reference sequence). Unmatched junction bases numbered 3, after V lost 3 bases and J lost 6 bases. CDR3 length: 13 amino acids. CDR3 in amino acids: CASSSSGMKTQYF. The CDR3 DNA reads TGTGCCAGCAGCTCTAGCGGGATGAAGACCCAGTACTTC.